This T cell receptor beta chain came from a study of cytomegalovirus exposure and HLA in healthy donors. The CDR3 covers 15 residues. CDR1 MGHRA and CDR2 YSYEKL come from the germline V gene. V lost 4 bases to trimming and J lost 0 bases; unmatched junction nucleotides: 5. The PCR used 60 Vbeta and 13 Jbeta primers. Using immunoSEQ multiplex PCR, the repertoire was profiled, and TCRdb retains in-frame clones only, with some absent. The table lists 150,000 to 200,000 clones, approximately 72% of them singletons, with 6% to 7.5% in the top ten. The chain couples TRBV4-1 to TRBJ2-7; TRBD1 matches 8 bases. The receptor was derived from a middle-aged man in good health and CMV-seropositive. Material: PBMCs. The CDR3 DNA reads as TGCGCCAGCAGCCCACCCGGGACAGGCTCCTACGAGCAGTACTTC. It yields the protein CASSPPGTGSYEQYF.